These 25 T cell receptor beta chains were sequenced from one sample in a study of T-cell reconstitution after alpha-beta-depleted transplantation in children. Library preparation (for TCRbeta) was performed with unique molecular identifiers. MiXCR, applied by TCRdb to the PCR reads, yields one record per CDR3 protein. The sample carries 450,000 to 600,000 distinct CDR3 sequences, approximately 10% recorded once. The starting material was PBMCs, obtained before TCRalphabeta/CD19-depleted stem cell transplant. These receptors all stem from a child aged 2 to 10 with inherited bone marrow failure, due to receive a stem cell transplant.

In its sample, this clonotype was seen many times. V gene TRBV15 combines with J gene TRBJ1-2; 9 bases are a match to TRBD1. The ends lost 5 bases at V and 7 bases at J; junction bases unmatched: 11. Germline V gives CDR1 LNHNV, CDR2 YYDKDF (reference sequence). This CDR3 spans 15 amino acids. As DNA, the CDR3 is TGTGCCACCAGCCGAACTAGACAGGGGGAAGGTGGCTACACCTTC. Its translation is CATSRTRQGEGGYTF.

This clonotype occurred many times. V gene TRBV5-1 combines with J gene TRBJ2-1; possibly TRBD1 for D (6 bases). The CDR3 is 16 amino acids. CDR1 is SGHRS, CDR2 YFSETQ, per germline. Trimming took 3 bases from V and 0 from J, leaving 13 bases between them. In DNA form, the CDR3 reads TGCGCCAGCAGCTCCCGACAGGTCCTCTCCTACAATGAGCAGTTCTTC. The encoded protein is CASSSRQVLSYNEQFF. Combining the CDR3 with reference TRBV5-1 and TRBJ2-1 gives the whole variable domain KAGVTQTPRYLIKTRGQQVTLSCSPISGHRSVSWYQQTPGQGLQFLFEYFSETQRNKGNFPGRFSGRQFSNSRSEMNVSTLELGDSALYLCASSSRQVLSYNEQFFGPGTRLTVL.

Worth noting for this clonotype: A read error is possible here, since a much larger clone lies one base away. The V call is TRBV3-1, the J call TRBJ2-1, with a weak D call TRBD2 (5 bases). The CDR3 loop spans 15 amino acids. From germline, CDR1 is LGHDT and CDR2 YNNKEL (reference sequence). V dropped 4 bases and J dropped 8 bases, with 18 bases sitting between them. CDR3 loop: CASSPVSERVYEQFF. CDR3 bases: TGTGCCAGCAGCCCAGTTAGCGAGAGGGTCTATGAGCAGTTCTTC.

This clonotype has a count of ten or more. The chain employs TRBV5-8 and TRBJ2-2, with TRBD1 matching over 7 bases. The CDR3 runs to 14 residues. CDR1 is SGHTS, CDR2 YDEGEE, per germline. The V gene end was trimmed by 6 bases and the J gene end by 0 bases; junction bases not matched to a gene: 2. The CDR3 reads CASNRGANTGELFF. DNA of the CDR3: TGTGCCAGCAACAGGGGAGCGAACACCGGGGAGCTGTTTTTT.

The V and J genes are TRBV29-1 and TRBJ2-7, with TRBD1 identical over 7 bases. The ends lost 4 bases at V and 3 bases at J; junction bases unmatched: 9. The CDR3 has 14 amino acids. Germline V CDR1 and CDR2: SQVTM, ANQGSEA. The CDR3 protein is CSVAWDSVFYEQYF. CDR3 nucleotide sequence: TGCAGCGTTGCGTGGGACAGCGTTTTCTACGAGCAGTACTTC.

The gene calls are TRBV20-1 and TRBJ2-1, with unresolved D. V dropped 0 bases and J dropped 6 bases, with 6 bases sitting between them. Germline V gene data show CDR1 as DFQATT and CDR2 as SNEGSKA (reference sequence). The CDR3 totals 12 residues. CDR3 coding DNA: TGCAGTGCTAGAGATATCACCAATGAGCAGTTCTTC. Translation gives CSARDITNEQFF.

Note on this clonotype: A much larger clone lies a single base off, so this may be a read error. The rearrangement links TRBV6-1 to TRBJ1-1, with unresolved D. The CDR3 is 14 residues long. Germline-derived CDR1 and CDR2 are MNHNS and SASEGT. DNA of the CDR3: TGTGCCAGCAAACGCCCGGAGGTGAACACTGACGCTTTCTTT. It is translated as CASKRPEVNTDAFF.

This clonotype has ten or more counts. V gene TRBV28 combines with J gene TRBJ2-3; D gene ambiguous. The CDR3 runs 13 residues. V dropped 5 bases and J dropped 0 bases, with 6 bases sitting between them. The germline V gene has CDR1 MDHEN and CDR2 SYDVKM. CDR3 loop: CASSGYSTDTQYF. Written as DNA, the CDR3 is TGTGCCAGCAGTGGGTATAGCACAGATACGCAGTATTTT.

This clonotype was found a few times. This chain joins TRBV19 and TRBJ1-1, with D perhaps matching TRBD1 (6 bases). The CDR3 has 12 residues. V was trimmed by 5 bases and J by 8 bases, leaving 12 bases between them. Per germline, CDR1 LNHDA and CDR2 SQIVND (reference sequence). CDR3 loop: CASSWRGQEAFF. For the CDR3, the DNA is TGTGCCAGTAGTTGGCGGGGACAAGAAGCTTTCTTT.

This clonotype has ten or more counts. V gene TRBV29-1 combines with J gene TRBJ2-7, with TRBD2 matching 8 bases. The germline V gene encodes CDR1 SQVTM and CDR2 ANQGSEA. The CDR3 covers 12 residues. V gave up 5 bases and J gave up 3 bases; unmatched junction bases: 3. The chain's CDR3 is CSVISGSYEQYF. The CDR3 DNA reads TGCAGCGTTATCAGCGGGAGCTACGAGCAGTACTTC.

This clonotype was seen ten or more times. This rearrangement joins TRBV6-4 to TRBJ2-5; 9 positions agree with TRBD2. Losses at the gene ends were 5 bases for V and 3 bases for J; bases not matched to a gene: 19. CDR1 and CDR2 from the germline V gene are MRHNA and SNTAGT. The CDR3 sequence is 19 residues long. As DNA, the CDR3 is TGTGCCAGCAGTCGGACTTGGACTAGCGCTTTGGGCCCCAAAGAGACCCAGTACTTC. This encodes CASSRTWTSALGPKETQYF.

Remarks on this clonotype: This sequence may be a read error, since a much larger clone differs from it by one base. This CDR3 is CASSIAGREIYNEQFF. CDR3 sequence (DNA): TGTGCCAGTAGTATTGCGGGACGCGAGATCTACAATGAGCAGTTCTTC. The chain has TRBV19 and TRBJ2-1, with D possibly TRBD2 on 6 matching bases. V was shortened by 3 bases and J by 3 bases, with 15 bases between the two germline ends. This CDR3 spans 16 amino acids. The germline gives CDR1 LNHDA, CDR2 SQIVND (reference sequence).

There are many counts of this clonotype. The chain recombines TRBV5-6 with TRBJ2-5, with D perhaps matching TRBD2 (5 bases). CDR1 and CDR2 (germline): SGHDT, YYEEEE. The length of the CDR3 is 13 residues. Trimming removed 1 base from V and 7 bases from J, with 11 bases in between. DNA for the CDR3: TGTGCCAGCAGCTTGATGGGCGAGGGGACCCAGTACTTC. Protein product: CASSLMGEGTQYF.

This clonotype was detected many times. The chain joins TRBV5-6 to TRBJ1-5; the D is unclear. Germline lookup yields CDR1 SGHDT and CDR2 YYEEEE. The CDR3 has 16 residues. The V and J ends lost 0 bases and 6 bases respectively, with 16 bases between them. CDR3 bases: TGTGCCAGCAGCTTGGCGGGGTTAGGAGCATCTCAGCCCCAGCATTTT. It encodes CASSLAGLGASQPQHF.

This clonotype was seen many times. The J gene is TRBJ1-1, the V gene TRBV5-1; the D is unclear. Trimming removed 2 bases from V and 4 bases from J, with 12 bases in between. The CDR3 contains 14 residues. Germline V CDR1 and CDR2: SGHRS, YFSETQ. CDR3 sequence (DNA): TGCGCCAGCAGCTTAGGTAGTCGAGGCACTGAAGCTTTCTTT. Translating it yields CASSLGSRGTEAFF.

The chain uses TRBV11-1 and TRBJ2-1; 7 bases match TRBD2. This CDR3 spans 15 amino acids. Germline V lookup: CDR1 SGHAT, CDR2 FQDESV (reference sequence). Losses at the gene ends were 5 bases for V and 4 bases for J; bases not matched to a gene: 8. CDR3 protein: CASSPRGGGYNEQFF. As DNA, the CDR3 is TGTGCCAGCAGCCCCCGCGGCGGGGGATACAATGAGCAGTTCTTC.

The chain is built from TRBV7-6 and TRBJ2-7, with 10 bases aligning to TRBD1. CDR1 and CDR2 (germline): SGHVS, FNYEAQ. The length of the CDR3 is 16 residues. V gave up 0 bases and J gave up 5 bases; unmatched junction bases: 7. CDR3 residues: CASSLAPWTGGNEQYF. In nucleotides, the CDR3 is TGTGCCAGCAGCTTAGCGCCTTGGACAGGGGGGAACGAGCAGTACTTC.

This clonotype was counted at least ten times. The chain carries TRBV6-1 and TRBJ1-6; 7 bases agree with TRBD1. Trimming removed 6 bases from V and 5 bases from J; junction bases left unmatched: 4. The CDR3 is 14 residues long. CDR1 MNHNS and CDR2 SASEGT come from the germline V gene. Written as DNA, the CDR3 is TGTGCCAGCAGATCGAGGGGGCATAATTCACCCCTCCACTTT. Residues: CASRSRGHNSPLHF.

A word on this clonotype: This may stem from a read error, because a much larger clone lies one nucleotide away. The CDR3 spells CRVGVDGYTF. In nucleotides, the CDR3 is TGCAGAGTTGGGGTGGATGGCTACACCTTC. The chain combines TRBV29-1 with TRBJ1-2, with D unresolved. The CDR3 length is 10 residues. Per the germline V gene, CDR1 is SQVTM and CDR2 is ANQGSEA.

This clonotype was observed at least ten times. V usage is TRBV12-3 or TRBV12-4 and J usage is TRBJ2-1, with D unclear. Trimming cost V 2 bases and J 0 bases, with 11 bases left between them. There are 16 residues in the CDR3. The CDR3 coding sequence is TGTGCCAGCAGTTTATTTTCGGATTCCTCCTACAATGAGCAGTTCTTC. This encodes CASSLFSDSSYNEQFF.

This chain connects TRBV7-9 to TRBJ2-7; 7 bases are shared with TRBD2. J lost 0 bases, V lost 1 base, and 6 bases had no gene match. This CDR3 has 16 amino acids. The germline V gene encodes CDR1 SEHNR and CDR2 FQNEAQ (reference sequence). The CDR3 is CASSLEPGGSSYEQYF. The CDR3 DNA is TGTGCCAGCAGCTTAGAGCCGGGGGGAAGCTCCTACGAGCAGTACTTC.

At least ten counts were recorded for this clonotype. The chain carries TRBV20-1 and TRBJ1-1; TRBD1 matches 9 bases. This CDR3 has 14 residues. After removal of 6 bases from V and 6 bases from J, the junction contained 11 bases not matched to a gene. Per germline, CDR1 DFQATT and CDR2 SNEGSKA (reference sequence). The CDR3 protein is CSAAGTGFVSEAFF. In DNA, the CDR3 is TGCAGTGCAGCCGGGACAGGGTTTGTCTCTGAAGCTTTCTTT.

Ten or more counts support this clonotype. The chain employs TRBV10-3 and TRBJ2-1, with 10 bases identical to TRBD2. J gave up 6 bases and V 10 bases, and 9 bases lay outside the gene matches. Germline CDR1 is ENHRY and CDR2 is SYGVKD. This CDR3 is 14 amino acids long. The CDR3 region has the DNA TGTGCCACCATTAGCGGGAGGCAGGGCAATGAGCAGTTCTTC. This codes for CATISGRQGNEQFF.

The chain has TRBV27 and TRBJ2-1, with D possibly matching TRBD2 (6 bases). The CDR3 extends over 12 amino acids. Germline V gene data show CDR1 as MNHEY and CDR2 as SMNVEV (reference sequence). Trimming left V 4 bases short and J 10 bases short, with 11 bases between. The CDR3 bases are TGTGCCAGCAGTTATCCTCGGGGGGAGCAGTTCTTC. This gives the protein CASSYPRGEQFF.

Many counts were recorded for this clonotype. CDR3 in amino acids: CASSHQWGRTGELFF. CDR3 DNA sequence: TGTGCCAGCAGCCACCAGTGGGGGAGGACCGGGGAGCTGTTTTTT. This chain connects TRBV7-2 to TRBJ2-2, with D perhaps matching TRBD2 (6 bases). Trimming removed 5 bases from V and 5 bases from J, with 15 bases in between. Looked up from germline, CDR1 is SGHTA and CDR2 is FQGNSA. The CDR3 totals 15 residues.